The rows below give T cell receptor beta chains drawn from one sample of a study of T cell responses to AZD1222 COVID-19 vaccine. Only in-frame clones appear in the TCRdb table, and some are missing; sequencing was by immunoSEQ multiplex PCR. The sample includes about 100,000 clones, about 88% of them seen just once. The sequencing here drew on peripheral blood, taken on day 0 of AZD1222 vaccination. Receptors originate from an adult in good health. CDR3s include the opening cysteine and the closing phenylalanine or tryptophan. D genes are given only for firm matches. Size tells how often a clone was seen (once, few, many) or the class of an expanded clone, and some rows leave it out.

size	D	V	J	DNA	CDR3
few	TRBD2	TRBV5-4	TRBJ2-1	TGTGCCAGCAGTCCCGCCGGGACTAGCGCAAACAATGAGCAGTTCTTC	CASSPAGTSANNEQFF
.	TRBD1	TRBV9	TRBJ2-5	TGTGCCAGCAGCCCCGAGGACAGGGACGGGGAGACCCAGTACTTC	CASSPEDRDGETQYF
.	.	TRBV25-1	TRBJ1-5	TGTGCCAGCAGTGACGGTGGGGGGAAGCCCCAGCATTTT	CASSDGGGKPQHF
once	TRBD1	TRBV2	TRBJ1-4	TGTGCCAGCAGACCTGAGGGGGCCGCTAATGAAAAACTGTTTTTT	CASRPEGAANEKLFF
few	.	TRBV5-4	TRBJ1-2	TGTGCCAGCAGTTCATATGGTGCTAACTATGGCTACACCTTC	CASSSYGANYGYTF
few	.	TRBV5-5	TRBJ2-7	TGTGCCAGCAGGCCACCGGGCGGAAGAAACTACGAGCAGTACTTC	CASRPPGGRNYEQYF
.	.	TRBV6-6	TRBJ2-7	TGTGCCAGCAGCCCCTGGGAAGAACACGAGCAGTACTTC	CASSPWEEHEQYF
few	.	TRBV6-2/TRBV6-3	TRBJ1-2	TGTGCCAGCAGTTACGTCGGACGGTCAAATGGCTACACCTTC	CASSYVGRSNGYTF
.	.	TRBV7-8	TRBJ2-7	TGTGCCAGCAGGCGGGACCTATCCTACGAGCAGTACTTC	CASRRDLSYEQYF
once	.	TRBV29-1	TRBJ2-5	TGCAGCGCCCGTTCGAGGGGTGAAGAGACCCAGTACTTC	CSARSRGEETQYF
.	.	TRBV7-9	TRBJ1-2	TGTGCCAGCAGCTTATCTGCGTCGTTCTATGGCTACACCTTC	CASSLSASFYGYTF
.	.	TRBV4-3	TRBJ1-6	TGCGCCAGCAGCCCCAATTCGGGTCTCTCCTATAATTCACCCCTCCACTTT	CASSPNSGLSYNSPLHF
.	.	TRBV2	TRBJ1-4	TGTGCCAGCAACCGGGCGGGGCCGGGAGAAAAACTGTTTTTT	CASNRAGPGEKLFF
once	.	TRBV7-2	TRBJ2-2	TGTGCCAGCAGCTTGGAATGGGGACGGCTTACCGGGGAGCTGTTTTTT	CASSLEWGRLTGELFF
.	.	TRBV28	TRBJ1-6	TGTGCCAGCACTCCCCCTTCAGCGGGGAGTTCCTATAATTCACCCCTCCACTTT	CASTPPSAGSSYNSPLHF
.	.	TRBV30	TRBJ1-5	TGTGCCTACATAGCAGGGGGCAATCAGCCCCAGCATTTT	CAYIAGGNQPQHF
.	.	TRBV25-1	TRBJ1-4	TGTGCCAGCAGTGAGCGCCCCGGACAGAGGAATGAAAAACTGTTTTTT	CASSERPGQRNEKLFF
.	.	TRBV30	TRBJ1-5	TGTGCCTGGAGTGGGAGTAGTTGGCACAATCAGCCCCAGCATTTT	CAWSGSSWHNQPQHF
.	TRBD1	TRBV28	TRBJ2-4	TGTGCCAGCAGTCAAGGACAGGTTAAAGCCAAAAACATTCAGTACTTC	CASSQGQVKAKNIQYF
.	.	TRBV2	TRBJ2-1	TGTGCCAGCAGGGGGGGGACAGTTCATGAGCAGTTCTTC	CASRGGTVHEQFF
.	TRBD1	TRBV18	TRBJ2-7	TGTGCCAGCTCACATGGGACAGCTTCCACCTACGAGCAGTACTTC	CASSHGTASTYEQYF
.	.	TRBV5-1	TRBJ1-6	TGCGCCAGCAGCTTGGAGGTTAGGGGTCCTGTTTCACCCCTCCACTTT	CASSLEVRGPVSPLHF
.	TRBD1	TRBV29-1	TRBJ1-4	TGCAGCGTTATGGGGACAGGGGAAAATAGCGGTAATGAAAAACTGTTTTTT	CSVMGTGENSGNEKLFF
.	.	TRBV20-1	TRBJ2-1	TGCAGTGCTAGTAACGGGCAGAGAAACAATGAGCAGTTCTTC	CSASNGQRNNEQFF
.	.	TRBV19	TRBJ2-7	TGTGCCAGTAACGGGGAAGAGGACTACGAGCAGTACTTC	CASNGEEDYEQYF
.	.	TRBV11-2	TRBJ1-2	TGTGCCAGCAGCCTCGGGCTTGCCGGAGCCTATGGCTACACCTTC	CASSLGLAGAYGYTF
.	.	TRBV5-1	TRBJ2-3	TGCGCCAGCAGCTTCTGGCGGGGACAAGGGGCAGATACGCAGTATTTT	CASSFWRGQGADTQYF
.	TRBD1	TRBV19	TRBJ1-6	TGTGCCAGTAGTAACTTGGGACAGCGTAATTCACCCCTCCACTTT	CASSNLGQRNSPLHF
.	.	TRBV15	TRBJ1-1	TGTGCCACCAGCAGGGATACGGGAGAGTTGAACACTGAAGCTTTCTTT	CATSRDTGELNTEAFF
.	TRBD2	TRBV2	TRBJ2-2	TGTGCCAGCTCTTATGGGAGCGGGAGGAACACCGGGGAGCTGTTTTTT	CASSYGSGRNTGELFF
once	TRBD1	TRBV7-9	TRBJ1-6	TGTGCCAGCAGCTTAGCACGTAGGAACAGGGGAAATTCACCCCTCCACTTT	CASSLARRNRGNSPLHF
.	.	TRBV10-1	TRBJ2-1	TGCGCCAGCAGTGAACGGCGGGACGGCGATGAGCAGTTCTTC	CASSERRDGDEQFF
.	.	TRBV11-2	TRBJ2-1	TGTGCCAGCAGCTCCCCTAGCGTAAGTGAGCAGTTCTTC	CASSSPSVSEQFF
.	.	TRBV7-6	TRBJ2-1	TGTGCCAGCAGCTTAGAGGCGAGAGGAGCAATTGAGCAGTTCTTC	CASSLEARGAIEQFF
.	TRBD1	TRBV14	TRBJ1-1	TGTGCCAGCAGCTACAGGACAGGGGAGAACACTGAAGCTTTCTTT	CASSYRTGENTEAFF
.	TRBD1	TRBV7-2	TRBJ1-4	TGTGCCAGCGGAACGCAGGGGGGAAATGAAAAACTGTTTTTT	CASGTQGGNEKLFF
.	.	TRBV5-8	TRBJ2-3	TGTGCCAGCAGCCTTTATGGGGCTACGGATACGCAGTATTTT	CASSLYGATDTQYF
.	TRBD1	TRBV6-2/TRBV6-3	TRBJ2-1	TGTGCCAGCAGTTACCAGGGGGCTGCACACAATGAGCAGTTCTTC	CASSYQGAAHNEQFF
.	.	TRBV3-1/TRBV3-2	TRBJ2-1	TGTGCCAGCAGCCAAATGGCGCGGGAAGAGCAGTTCTTC	CASSQMAREEQFF
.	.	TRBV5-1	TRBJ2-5	TGCGCCAGCAGCTTTGATGAGACCCAGTACTTC	CASSFDETQYF
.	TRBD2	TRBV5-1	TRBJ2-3	TGCGCCAGCAGCGGAACGGGAGGGGAAACTACGCAGTATTTT	CASSGTGGETTQYF
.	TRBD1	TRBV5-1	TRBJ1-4	TGCGCCAGCAGCTTGAAGCCCCGGGGACAGGGCGGTGAAAAACTGTTTTTT	CASSLKPRGQGGEKLFF
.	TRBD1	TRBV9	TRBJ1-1	TGTGCCAGCAGCGTAGTAGTAGGGGGGCCCGGGACAGAGAACACTGAAGCTTTCTTT	CASSVVVGGPGTENTEAFF
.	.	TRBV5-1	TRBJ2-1	TGCGCCAGCAGCTTGGGGAGTGAGGGCAATGAGCAGTTCTTC	CASSLGSEGNEQFF
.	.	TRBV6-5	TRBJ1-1	TGTGCCAGCAGACCAAAAGAGAACACTGAAGCTTTCTTT	CASRPKENTEAFF
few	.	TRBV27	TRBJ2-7	TGTGCCAGCAGAGGGTTCCCCGGCTACGAGCAGTACTTC	CASRGFPGYEQYF
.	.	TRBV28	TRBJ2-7	TGTGCCAGCGGGGAAACAGGAGTTTACGAGCAGTACTTC	CASGETGVYEQYF
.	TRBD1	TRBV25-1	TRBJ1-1	TGTGCCAGCAGTGAGGACAGGGTAGGAACTGAAGCTTTCTTT	CASSEDRVGTEAFF
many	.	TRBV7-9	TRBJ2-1	TGTGCCAGCAGCCTGGTAAACTCCTACAATGAGCAGTTCTTC	CASSLVNSYNEQFF
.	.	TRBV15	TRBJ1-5	TGTGCCACCAGCAGATCAGGGGTCGGCAATCAGCCCCAGCATTTT	CATSRSGVGNQPQHF
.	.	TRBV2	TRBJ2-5	TGTGCCAGCAGTGAAGGAGGTCAGCTAAGGGAGACCCAGTACTTC	CASSEGGQLRETQYF
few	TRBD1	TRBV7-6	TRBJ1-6	TGTGCCAGCAGCTTAGAGAGGGACAGGGGTAATTCACCCCTCCACTTT	CASSLERDRGNSPLHF
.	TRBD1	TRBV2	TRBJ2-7	TGTGCCAGCAGTGGGGACAGGCCCTACGAGCAGTACTTC	CASSGDRPYEQYF
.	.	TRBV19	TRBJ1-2	TGTGCCAGTACCCCACGTCCGGGACTGTTGGACTATGGCTACACCTTC	CASTPRPGLLDYGYTF
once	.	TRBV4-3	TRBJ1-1	TGCGCCAGCAGCCAAGATGAAGGGGCGAGCACTGAAGCTTTCTTT	CASSQDEGASTEAFF